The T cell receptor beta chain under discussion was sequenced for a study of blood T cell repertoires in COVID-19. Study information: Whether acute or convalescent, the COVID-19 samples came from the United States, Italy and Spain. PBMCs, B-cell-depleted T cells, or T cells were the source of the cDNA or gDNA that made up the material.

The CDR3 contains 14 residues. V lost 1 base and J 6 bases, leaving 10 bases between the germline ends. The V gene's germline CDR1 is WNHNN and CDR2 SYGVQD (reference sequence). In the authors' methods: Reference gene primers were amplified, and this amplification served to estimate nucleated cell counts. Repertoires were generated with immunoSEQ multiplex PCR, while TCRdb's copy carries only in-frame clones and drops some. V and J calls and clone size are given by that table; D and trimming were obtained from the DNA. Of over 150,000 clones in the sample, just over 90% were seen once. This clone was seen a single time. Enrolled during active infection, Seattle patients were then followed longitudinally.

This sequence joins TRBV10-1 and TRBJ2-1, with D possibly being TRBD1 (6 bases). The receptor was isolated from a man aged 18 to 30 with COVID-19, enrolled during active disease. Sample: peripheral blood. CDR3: CASSEFGQLNEQFF. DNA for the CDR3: TGCGCCAGCAGTGAGTTCGGACAGCTCAATGAGCAGTTCTTC.